This paragraph reports one T cell receptor (beta chain). This clonotype was detected ten times or more. No antigen is known for it. Base qualities were left out, and no much larger clone turns up one base away. V lost 2 bases and J lost 9 bases, and the count of bases not matched to a germline gene is 6. From cysteine to phenylalanine, the CDR3 is 13 amino acids long. Only CDR3 DNA is held: 39 bases, read in frame from base 1. CDR1 and CDR2 (DFQATT, SNEGSKA) derive from the germline V gene (reference sequence). Library generation was performed with 5' RACE. Sequenced using a NextSeq 500. To correct for sequencing error and PCR bias, the TCR library protocol tagged individual cDNA molecules with unique molecular identifiers. Sequencing covered both TCR alpha and beta chains, and within each sample the abundances of alpha and beta sequences were tightly co-correlated. The study's own analysis went as follows. V gene, J gene and CDR3 annotation of TCR sequences was performed with Decombinator V4. TCRs were defined as expanded if a significant change between any two time points was detected under a Poisson model with p below 0.0001. TCR abundances were normalised to the total number of TCRs sequenced in each sample and reported as counts per million. MAIT TCRs were defined by TRAV1-2 paired with TRAJ12, TRAJ20 or TRAJ33, and iNKT TCRs by TRAV10 paired with TRAJ18. A search of VDJdb, accessed on 1 November 2021, was run for TCRs annotated to CMV, EBV and SARS-CoV-2, with TCRs annotated for multiple antigens excluded. TCRdb itself trimmed the public reads at Q25 with fastp, ran MiXCR and retained productive beta chains. All rows with the same CDR3 protein become a single entry with the most common DNA and genes. Clone size and V and J calls follow TCRdb, not the original study. A total of about 110,000 distinct CDR3 sequences appear in this sample, about 12% of them only once. 3.8% of the sample belongs to the ten largest clones.

The sample belongs to a study of early T cells in non-severe SARS-CoV-2 infection (dated by TCRdb to about 2021). Broadly, across the study: Because TCR sequencing relied on bulk RNA taken from unsorted whole blood, pairing of alpha and beta chains was not possible.

This was a case-control study nested in a cohort of healthcare workers in London, UK, who had nasopharyngeal swab PCR tests and blood samples taken every week. Healthcare workers were recruited between 23 and 31 March 2020, during the week of the UK lockdown, and were followed weekly for up to about 15 weeks. Overall study results and their limits: VDJdb matching was skewed toward anti-spike CD8 responses and likely underestimated virus-specific expansions, missing private and CD4 specificities.

This chain joins TRBV20-1 to TRBJ2-3, and TRBD1 matches 9 of the central bases. Specimen: whole blood, collected at baseline. The sequence was collected from an adult who was a healthcare worker with PCR-confirmed SARS-CoV-2 infection or an uninfected control (not recorded which). The nucleotide sequence reads as follows: TGCAGTGCTAGACTCGATACAGGGGGCACGCAGTATTTT. It codes for CSARLDTGGTQYF.